What follows is one T cell receptor (beta chain) and its context. Participants were aged roughly 18 to 90 years, lived in roughly 23 US areas, and enrolled virtually. Source study methods: Using reference gene primer amplification, nucleated cell counts were estimated. Here immunoSEQ multiplex PCR was the method, and the copy in TCRdb shows in-frame clones only, minus some. V, J and clone size are those of that table, while D and trimming were read from the DNA. The top ten hold around 4.6% of the sample, which has just over 300,000 clones, 85% to 90% seen once. The CDR3 contains 14 residues. Germline CDR1 SGHRS, CDR2 YFSETQ. V dropped 6 bases and J dropped 8; count of bases not matched to a gene: 10. These data are taken from a study of blood T cell repertoires in COVID-19.

The chain is built from TRBV5-1 and TRBJ2-1; 8 nucleotides align to TRBD2. Sequencing used PBMCs or T cells enriched from blood (not recorded which). The sequence derives from a man aged 25-45 years who had recovered from COVID-19. CDR3 in amino acids: CASKAGGSTDEQFF. In nucleotides, the CDR3 is TGCGCCAGCAAGGCGGGAGGAAGTACGGATGAGCAGTTCTTC.